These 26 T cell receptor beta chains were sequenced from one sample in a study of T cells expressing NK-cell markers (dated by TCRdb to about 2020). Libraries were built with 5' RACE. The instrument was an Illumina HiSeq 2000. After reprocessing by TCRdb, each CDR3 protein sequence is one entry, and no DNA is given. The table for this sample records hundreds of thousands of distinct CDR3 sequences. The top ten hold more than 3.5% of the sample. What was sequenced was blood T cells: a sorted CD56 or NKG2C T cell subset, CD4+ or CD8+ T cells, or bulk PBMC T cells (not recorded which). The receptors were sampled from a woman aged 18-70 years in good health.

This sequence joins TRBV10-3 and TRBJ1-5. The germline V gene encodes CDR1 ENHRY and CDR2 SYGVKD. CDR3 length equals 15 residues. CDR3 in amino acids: CAISESTGGGQPQHF.

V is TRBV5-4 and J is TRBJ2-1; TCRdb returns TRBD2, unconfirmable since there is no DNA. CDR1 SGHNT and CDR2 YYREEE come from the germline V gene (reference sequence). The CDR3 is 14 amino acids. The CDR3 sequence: CAATSSGGRNEQFF.

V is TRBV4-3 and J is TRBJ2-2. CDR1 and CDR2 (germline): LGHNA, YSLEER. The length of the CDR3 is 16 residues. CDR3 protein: CASSQDGVANTGELFF.

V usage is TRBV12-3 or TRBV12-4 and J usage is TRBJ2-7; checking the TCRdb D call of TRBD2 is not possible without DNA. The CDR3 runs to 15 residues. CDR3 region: CASSLQFGGSYEQYF.

CDR3: CASSLTSGRDTQYF. The chain has TRBV5-5 and TRBJ2-3; there is no DNA to check the TCRdb D call of TRBD2. The CDR3 loop spans 14 amino acids. Germline CDR1 SGHKS, CDR2 YYEKEE (reference sequence).

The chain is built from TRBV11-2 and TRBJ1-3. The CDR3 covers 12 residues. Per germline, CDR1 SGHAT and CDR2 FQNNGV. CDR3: CASSLTANTIYF.

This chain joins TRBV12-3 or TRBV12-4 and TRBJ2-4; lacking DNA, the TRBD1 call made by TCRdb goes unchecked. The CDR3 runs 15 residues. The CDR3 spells CASSLETGLKNIQYF.

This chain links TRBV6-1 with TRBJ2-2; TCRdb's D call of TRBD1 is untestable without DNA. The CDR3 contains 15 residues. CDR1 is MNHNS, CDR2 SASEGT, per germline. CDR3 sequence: CASSPQQGGTGELFF.

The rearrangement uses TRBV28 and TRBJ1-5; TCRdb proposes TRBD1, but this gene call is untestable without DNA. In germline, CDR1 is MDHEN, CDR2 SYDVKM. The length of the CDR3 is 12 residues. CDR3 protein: CASSSGHQPQHF.

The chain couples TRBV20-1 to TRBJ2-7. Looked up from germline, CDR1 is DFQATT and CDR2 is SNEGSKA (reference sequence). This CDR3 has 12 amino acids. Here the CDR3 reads CSARGGPYEQYF.

CDR3 in amino acids: CASSLGDRGSNQPQHF. The chain uses TRBV12-3 or TRBV12-4 and TRBJ1-5; TCRdb designates TRBD1, a call that cannot be tested without DNA. This CDR3 region has 16 residues.

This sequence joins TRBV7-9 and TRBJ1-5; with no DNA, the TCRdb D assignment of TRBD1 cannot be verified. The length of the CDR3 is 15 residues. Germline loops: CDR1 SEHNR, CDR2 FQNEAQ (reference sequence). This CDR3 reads CASSLQTGSNQPQHF.

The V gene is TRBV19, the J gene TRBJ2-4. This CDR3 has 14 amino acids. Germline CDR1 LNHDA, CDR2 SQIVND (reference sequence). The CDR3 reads CASSMSIGVSIQYF.

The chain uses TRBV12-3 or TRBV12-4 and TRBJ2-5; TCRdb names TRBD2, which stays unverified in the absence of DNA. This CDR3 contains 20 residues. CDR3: CASSFSAPRFRMGEGETQYF.

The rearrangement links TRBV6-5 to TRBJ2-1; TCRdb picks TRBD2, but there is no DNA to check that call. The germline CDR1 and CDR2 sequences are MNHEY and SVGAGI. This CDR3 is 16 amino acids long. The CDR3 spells CASSYLAGGIRNEQFF.

The CDR3 region is CSAARDTNYGYTF. V gene TRBV29-1 combines with J gene TRBJ1-2; there is no DNA to check the TCRdb D call of TRBD1. CDR1 is SQVTM and CDR2 is ANQGSEA in the germline V gene. This CDR3 has 13 amino acids.

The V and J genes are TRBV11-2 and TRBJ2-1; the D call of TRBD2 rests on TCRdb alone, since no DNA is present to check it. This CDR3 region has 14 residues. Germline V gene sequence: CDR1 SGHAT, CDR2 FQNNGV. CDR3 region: CASSLAIAGNEQFF.

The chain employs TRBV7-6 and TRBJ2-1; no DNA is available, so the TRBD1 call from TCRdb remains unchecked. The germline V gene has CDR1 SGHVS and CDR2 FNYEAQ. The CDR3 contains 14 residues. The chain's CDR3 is CASSLGSQGYEQFF.

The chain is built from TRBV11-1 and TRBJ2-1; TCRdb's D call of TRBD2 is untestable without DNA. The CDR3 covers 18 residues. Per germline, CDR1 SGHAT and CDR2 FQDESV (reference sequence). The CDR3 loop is CASSPPRRAGGSYNEQFF.

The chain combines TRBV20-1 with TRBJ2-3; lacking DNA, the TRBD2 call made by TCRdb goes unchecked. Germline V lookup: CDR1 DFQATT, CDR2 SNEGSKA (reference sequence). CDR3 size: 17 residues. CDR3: CSARASSAGGFADTQYF.

This CDR3 is CSAHGLAKGNEQFF. This sequence joins TRBV20-1 and TRBJ2-1; the TCRdb call, TRBD2, lacks DNA for checking. The CDR3 sequence is 14 residues long. The germline V gene encodes CDR1 DFQATT and CDR2 SNEGSKA (reference sequence).

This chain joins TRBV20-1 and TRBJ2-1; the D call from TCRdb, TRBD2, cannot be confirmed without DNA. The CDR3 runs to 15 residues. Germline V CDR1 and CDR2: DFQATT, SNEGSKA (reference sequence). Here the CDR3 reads CSASPGTSPFREQFF.

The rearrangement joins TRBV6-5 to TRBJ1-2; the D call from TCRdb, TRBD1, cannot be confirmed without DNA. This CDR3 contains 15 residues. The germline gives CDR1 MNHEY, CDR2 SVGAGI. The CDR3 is CASSSPAGTVLYYTF.

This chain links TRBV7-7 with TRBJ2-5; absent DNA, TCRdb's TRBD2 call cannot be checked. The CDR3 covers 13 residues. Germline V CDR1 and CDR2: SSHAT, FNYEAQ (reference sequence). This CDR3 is CASSTSGFATQYF.

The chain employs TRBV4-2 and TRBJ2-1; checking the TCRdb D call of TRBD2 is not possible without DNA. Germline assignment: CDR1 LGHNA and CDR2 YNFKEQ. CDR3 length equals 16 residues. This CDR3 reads CASSQDGTSGYNEQFF.

This chain's CDR3 is CASSVGTSTPEQYF. V usage is TRBV5-1 and J usage is TRBJ2-7; TCRdb's D call of TRBD2 is untestable without DNA. The CDR3 covers 14 residues. Germline V gene data show CDR1 as SGHRS and CDR2 as YFSETQ.